A selection of T cell receptor beta chains follows, all from one sample in a study of blood T cell repertoires in COVID-19. Using immunoSEQ multiplex PCR, the repertoire was profiled, and TCRdb retains in-frame clones only, with some absent. The repertoire consists of more than 90,000 clones, with about three quarters occurring once and the leading ten covering about 6.6%. Input material: peripheral blood. The receptors originated from a man between 65 and 85 years old with acute or convalescent COVID-19. The CDR3 runs from the conserved cysteine through the conserved F or W. The order of the fields is V gene, CDR3 protein.

v_call: TRBV5-4; cdr3_aa: CASSQQGINSPLHF
v_call: TRBV28; cdr3_aa: CASTVRGTGAYGYTF
v_call: TRBV7-9; cdr3_aa: CASSLPGTLNSPLHF
v_call: TRBV28; cdr3_aa: CASTTGTSGIDEQFF
v_call: TRBV28; cdr3_aa: CASSSSAGGSYEQYF
v_call: TRBV24-1; cdr3_aa: CATSVGEGNQPQHF
v_call: TRBV7-6; cdr3_aa: CASSPRYRSSYEQYF
v_call: TRBV2; cdr3_aa: CASSPDRNNSPLHF
v_call: TRBV6-5; cdr3_aa: CASSPGTRRNEQYF
v_call: TRBV2; cdr3_aa: CASSKEGGEQFF
v_call: TRBV11-2; cdr3_aa: CASSLDGQSTDTQYF
v_call: TRBV28; cdr3_aa: CASSFDRENQPQHF
v_call: TRBV2; cdr3_aa: CAITKDRNNSPLHF
v_call: TRBV27; cdr3_aa: CASSPGGRGTYNEQFF
v_call: TRBV18; cdr3_aa: CASSPPSGLAWEQYF
v_call: TRBV27; cdr3_aa: CASSLSIGGGGTDTQYF
v_call: TRBV11-2; cdr3_aa: CASSLGQGPEQFF
v_call: TRBV7-3; cdr3_aa: CASSPGTSRETQYF
v_call: TRBV20-1; cdr3_aa: CSASAEDYGYTF
v_call: TRBV9; cdr3_aa: CASSPGQGRDSYNEQFF
v_call: TRBV19; cdr3_aa: CASSATDSGNTIYF
v_call: TRBV5-1; cdr3_aa: CASSLWLADYNEQFF
v_call: TRBV5-1; cdr3_aa: CASSWKGSQETQYF
v_call: TRBV9; cdr3_aa: CASSVAGDGTGELFF